The rows below give T cell receptor beta chains drawn from one sample of a study of STAT3 mutations in large granular lymphocyte leukemia. Libraries were prepared by immunoSEQ multiplex PCR; TCRdb keeps only in-frame clonotypes and omits some of them. The profile shows some 13,000 clones, roughly 88% of them singletons. Sequenced: PBMCs. These receptors were collected from a human donor with T large granular lymphocyte leukemia. Some clones in this sample may be carry-over from other donors' samples. The CDR3 runs from the conserved cysteine through the conserved F or W. The D gene is left open where the match is weak. A row's size may be missing; if present it is once, few, many or a size class.

cdr3_aa: CASSFPGTGDEKLFF
cdr3_nt: TGTGCCAGCAGCTTTCCCGGGACAGGGGATGAAAAACTGTTTTTT
d_call: TRBD1
j_call: TRBJ1-4
v_call: TRBV5-6
clone_size: -

cdr3_aa: CASSAWTGASTDTQYF
cdr3_nt: TGTGCCAGCAGTGCCTGGACAGGGGCTAGCACAGATACGCAGTATTTT
d_call: TRBD1
j_call: TRBJ2-3
v_call: TRBV6-1
clone_size: -

cdr3_aa: CASSPGTSGDTQYF
cdr3_nt: TGTGCCAGTAGTCCCGGGACTAGCGGAGATACGCAGTATTTT
d_call: TRBD2
j_call: TRBJ2-3
v_call: TRBV19
clone_size: -

cdr3_aa: CASSYSGGDFNYGYTF
cdr3_nt: TGTGCCAGCAGTTACTCCGGAGGAGATTTTAACTATGGCTACACCTTC
d_call: -
j_call: TRBJ1-2
v_call: TRBV6-5
clone_size: -

cdr3_aa: CASSQDAQGHQPQHF
cdr3_nt: TGCGCCAGCAGCCAAGATGCCCAGGGTCATCAGCCCCAGCATTTT
d_call: -
j_call: TRBJ1-5
v_call: TRBV4-1
clone_size: -

cdr3_aa: CASSPGTIDTEAFF
cdr3_nt: TGTGCCAGCAGCCCCGGGACGATAGACACTGAAGCTTTCTTT
d_call: -
j_call: TRBJ1-1
v_call: TRBV7-7
clone_size: -

cdr3_aa: CASSYSRDSGVQYF
cdr3_nt: TGTGCCAGCAGTTACTCGAGGGACTCTGGGGTGCAGTACTTC
d_call: -
j_call: TRBJ2-7
v_call: TRBV6-5
clone_size: once

cdr3_aa: CASRLQGSTGELFF
cdr3_nt: TGTGCCAGCAGGCTACAGGGGAGCACCGGGGAGCTGTTTTTT
d_call: TRBD1
j_call: TRBJ2-2
v_call: TRBV6-1
clone_size: -

cdr3_aa: CASSGGFTDTQYF
cdr3_nt: TGTGCCAGCAGCGGCGGCTTTACAGATACGCAGTATTTT
d_call: -
j_call: TRBJ2-3
v_call: TRBV9
clone_size: -

cdr3_aa: CASSQPDRTLEAFF
cdr3_nt: TGTGCCAGCAGCCAACCCGACAGGACCCTTGAAGCTTTCTTT
d_call: -
j_call: TRBJ1-1
v_call: TRBV6-5
clone_size: -